These 10 T cell receptor beta chains were sequenced from one sample in a study of blood T cell repertoires in COVID-19. Using immunoSEQ multiplex PCR, the repertoire was profiled, and TCRdb retains in-frame clones only, with some absent. Counted here are 150,000 to 200,000 clones, about 85% occurring once; the ten biggest clones make up roughly 0.99%. Specimen: peripheral blood. These receptor sequences come from a man aged 18-30 years with acute or convalescent COVID-19.

This clone came up once. This rearrangement joins TRBV6-1 to TRBJ1-1, with a possible D match to TRBD1 (5 bases). In germline, CDR1 is MNHNS, CDR2 SASEGT. V lost 5 bases and J lost 4, with 11 bases in between. This CDR3 contains 13 residues. In DNA, the CDR3 is TGTGCCAGCAGTCTAACAGGCGCCACTGAAGCTTTCTTT. It specifies CASSLTGATEAFF.

V gene TRBV6-2 or TRBV6-3 combines with J gene TRBJ1-1, with 10 bases lining up with TRBD1. There are 18 residues in the CDR3. With V trimmed by 2 bases and J by 1 base, 10 bases remained unmatched. Germline lookup yields CDR1 MNHEY and CDR2 SVGEGT. CDR3 nucleotides: TGTGCCAGCAGTTACCGAATCCGGGACAGGGGACCGAACACTGAAGCTTTCTTT. Its translation is CASSYRIRDRGPNTEAFF.

This chain joins TRBV27 and TRBJ1-1; 9 positions agree with TRBD1. Losses at the gene ends were 3 bases for V and 0 bases for J; bases not matched to a gene: 2. CDR3 length: 15 residues. Germline loops: CDR1 MNHEY, CDR2 SMNVEV (reference sequence). The CDR3 sequence is CASSLGQGMNTEAFF. Written as DNA, the CDR3 is TGTGCCAGCAGTTTGGGACAGGGAATGAACACTGAAGCTTTCTTT.

This clone was seen only once. The chain combines TRBV5-4 with TRBJ1-3; D remains ambiguous. Germline CDR1 SGHNT, CDR2 YYREEE (reference sequence). Trimming pared 0 bases from V and 0 bases from J, leaving 4 bases between. The CDR3 has 14 amino acids. The CDR3 DNA sequence: TGTGCCAGCAGCTTGGACAGCTCTGGAAACACCATATATTTT. Protein: CASSLDSSGNTIYF.

The chain joins TRBV30 to TRBJ1-2, with 8 nucleotides matching TRBD1. This CDR3 comprises 13 residues. Germline trimming cut 2 bases from V and 5 bases from J; bases unmatched to any gene: 4. Germline V CDR1 and CDR2: GTSNPN, SVGIG (reference sequence). CDR3 sequence reads: CAWSTGGGYGYTF. The CDR3 DNA is TGTGCCTGGAGTACAGGGGGGGGTTATGGCTACACCTTC.

This chain links TRBV4-1 with TRBJ1-5; 7 bases are shared with TRBD1. V lost 4 bases and J lost 4; bases outside the gene matches: 7. Looked up from germline, CDR1 is MGHRA and CDR2 is YSYEKL. The CDR3 loop spans 15 amino acids. The CDR3 spells CASSLDDRENQPQHF. The CDR3 region has the DNA TGCGCCAGCAGCCTTGATGACAGGGAGAATCAGCCCCAGCATTTT.

This chain joins TRBV7-9 and TRBJ1-6; D call uncertain. Between the trimmed V and J ends, which lost 5 bases and 6 bases, there was a span of 14 bases. Germline CDR1 reads SEHNR; CDR2 reads FQNEAQ (reference sequence). The CDR3 is 15 amino acids. CDR3 protein: CASSAGVGSNSPLHF. The CDR3 nucleotides are TGTGCCAGCAGCGCCGGGGTGGGCAGTAATTCACCCCTCCACTTT.

This clone was observed once. The chain employs TRBV4-1 and TRBJ1-3; no clear D gene. The length of the CDR3 is 16 residues. Trimming took 2 bases from V and 1 from J, leaving 12 bases between them. Looked up from germline, CDR1 is MGHRA and CDR2 is YSYEKL. CDR3: CASSQTMLESGNTIYF. The CDR3 coding sequence is TGCGCCAGCAGCCAAACCATGCTCGAGTCTGGAAACACCATATATTTT.

The genes are TRBV27 and TRBJ2-3; 15 bases match TRBD2. After removal of 6 bases from V and 7 bases from J, the junction contained 5 bases not matched to a gene. Per germline, CDR1 MNHEY and CDR2 SMNVEV (reference sequence). This CDR3 has 15 amino acids. The CDR3 sequence: CASRRTSGGANTQYF. The CDR3 DNA is TGTGCCAGCAGGCGGACTAGCGGGGGGGCAAATACGCAGTATTTT.

This CDR3 reads CASSTEIYGYTF. In DNA, the CDR3 is TGTGCCAGCAGTACAGAGATCTATGGCTACACCTTC. V is TRBV12-3 or TRBV12-4 and J is TRBJ1-2; D is undetermined. Trimming cost V 5 bases and J 4 bases, with 8 bases left between them. This CDR3 is built from 12 residues.